Here is one T cell receptor beta chain with its context. Its matching antigen is unknown. This entry comes from a study of T cells after posttransplantation cyclophosphamide. General observations from the study: TRB clonality was highly associated with recipient CMV seropositivity and reactivation. Donor CD8+ memory clones often dominated recipient blood repertoires at later times. Blood and skin or GI T cell repertoires showed limited TRB overlap.

Some clones are missing from TCRdb's copy, which holds only in-frame ones; the method was immunoSEQ multiplex PCR. The sample shows more than 60,000 clones, roughly 93% of them seen only once. Input material: PBMCs. The clonotype comes from a woman aged 25 to 45 in good health and a related stem cell transplant donor.

The CDR3 region has the DNA TGTGCCAGCAGCTTATATGCAGATACGCAGTATTTT. It codes for CASSLYADTQYF. The chain has TRBV11-3 and TRBJ2-3, with D unclear. Germline CDR1 and CDR2: SGHNT and YENEEA. The ends were cut back, 2 bases at V and 4 bases at J, with 4 bases in the middle. This CDR3 is built from 12 residues.